This is a list of T cell receptor beta chains from one sample in a study of monozygotic twins with inflammatory bowel disease. TCRdb reprocessed the 5' RACE reads; each CDR3 protein has one entry and no DNA is given. This listing includes some 440,000 distinct CDR3 sequences. Sequencing was performed on blood. These receptors all come from a human donor with ulcerative colitis or Crohn's disease, or a healthy co-twin of an affected twin (not recorded which). The CDR3 runs from the conserved cysteine through the conserved F or W.

CDR3 length	V gene	J gene	CDR3 protein
13	TRBV28	TRBJ1-2	CASSGPTNYGYTF
17	TRBV5-1	TRBJ2-1	CASSLGPTGGLNNEQFF
13	TRBV19	TRBJ1-4	CASSGWENEKLFF
16	TRBV6-5	TRBJ2-5	CASSLTGTGYQETQYF
14	TRBV20-1	TRBJ1-6	CSARDQGSNSPLHF
11	TRBV5-6	TRBJ2-1	CASSADSWQFF
13	TRBV20-1	TRBJ2-1	CSAPKPLINEQFF
16	TRBV6-2/TRBV6-3	TRBJ1-1	CASRRGQVLMNTEAFF
17	TRBV2	TRBJ1-5	CASAGSVVGVGNQPQHF
18	TRBV6-5	TRBJ2-3	CASSYSTPGRPPTDTQYF
14	TRBV15	TRBJ2-1	CATSDPGGKDEQFF
17	TRBV6-2/TRBV6-3	TRBJ2-2	CASSYSKAGSNTGELFF
13	TRBV7-9	TRBJ1-1	CASSLKVNTEAFF
13	TRBV3-1	TRBJ1-5	CASSQDRNQPQHF
15	TRBV6-5	TRBJ1-1	CASSYSGTVNTEAFF
12	TRBV29-1	TRBJ1-1	CSVNLTGDEAFF
18	TRBV11-2	TRBJ2-2	CASSYFLAGGPGTGELFF
17	TRBV4-3	TRBJ2-3	CASSQDIGDGFTDTQYF
15	TRBV5-1	TRBJ1-2	CASSPADGRAYGYTF
18	TRBV6-2/TRBV6-3	TRBJ2-2	CASRPAARPRLNTGELFF
11	TRBV29-1	TRBJ2-7	CSGQDSYEQYF
16	TRBV9	TRBJ2-3	CASSVAHDEGSDTQYF
14	TRBV7-2	TRBJ1-5	CASSMTGGEQPQHF
16	TRBV6-1	TRBJ2-7	CATAPQGETLPYEQYF